Below are 11 T cell receptor beta chains sequenced from a single sample in a study of blood T cell repertoires in COVID-19. Only in-frame clones appear in the TCRdb table, and some are missing; sequencing was by immunoSEQ multiplex PCR. Of about 290,000 clones listed, approximately 88% are singletons. The source material was PBMCs or T cells enriched from blood (not recorded which). These receptors originate from a woman between 35 and 50 years old who had recovered from COVID-19.

CDR3 in DNA: TGTGCCAGCAGCCAAGGTGACAGCTACTATGGCTACACCTTC. Translated, it gives CASSQGDSYYGYTF. The chain couples TRBV3-1 (or the pseudogene TRBV3-2) to TRBJ1-2; weak D call: TRBD1 (5 bases). The germline V gene encodes CDR1 LGHDT and CDR2 YNNKEL (reference sequence). V shed 1 base and J shed 3 bases, with 9 bases lying between them. This CDR3 has 14 residues.

V and J are TRBV25-1 and TRBJ1-4; D gene ambiguous. Germline CDR1 MGHDK, CDR2 SYGVNS. Trimming stripped 1 base from V and 7 bases from J, with 13 bases between. The CDR3 has 15 amino acids. The CDR3 reads CASSEFSVFSEKLFF. The CDR3 DNA sequence: TGTGCCAGCAGTGAATTCTCGGTGTTTAGTGAAAAACTGTTTTTT.

The V call is TRBV7-2, the J call TRBJ1-1; TRBD1 matches 7 bases. The germline V gene has CDR1 SGHTA and CDR2 FQGNSA. V gave up 6 bases and J gave up 3 bases; unmatched junction bases: 10. This CDR3 comprises 15 residues. CDR3 protein: CASRPSPGGYTEAFF. In DNA form, the CDR3 reads TGTGCCAGCAGACCTAGCCCAGGGGGGTACACTGAAGCTTTCTTT.

In this sample, this clone turned up once. This chain joins TRBV7-9 and TRBJ1-2; tentative D call: TRBD1 (5 bases). The CDR3 has 13 amino acids. Germline CDR1 and CDR2: SEHNR and FQNEAQ (reference sequence). Between the trimmed V and J ends, which lost 3 bases and 8 bases, there was a span of 13 bases. The CDR3 loop is CASSLGPPVGYTF. The CDR3 DNA sequence: TGTGCCAGCAGCTTGGGGCCCCCGGTAGGCTACACCTTC.

V gene TRBV29-1 combines with J gene TRBJ1-1; 7 bases map to TRBD1. CDR1 is SQVTM, CDR2 ANQGSEA, per germline. V lost 1 base and J lost 4; bases outside the gene matches: 6. This CDR3 contains 14 residues. The CDR3 DNA reads as TGCAGCGTTGAAGTAGACAGGGTGGGCACTGAAGCTTTCTTT. Translation gives CSVEVDRVGTEAFF.

In the case of this clone: The same CDR3 arises from other DNA sequences in this sample as well. The chain has TRBV14 and TRBJ2-7; D is uncertain. V lost 4 bases and J 3 bases, leaving 7 bases between the germline ends. Germline CDR1 SGHDN, CDR2 FVKESK. The CDR3 spans 12 residues. CDR3 nucleotide sequence: TGTGCCAGCAGCCCGTCCGGCTACGAGCAGTACTTC. Its protein product is CASSPSGYEQYF.

This clone turned up a few times. The genes are TRBV27 and TRBJ1-5, with TRBD1 matching over 7 bases. The CDR3 has 14 amino acids. Germline V gene sequence: CDR1 MNHEY, CDR2 SMNVEV (reference sequence). V dropped 9 bases and J dropped 4; count of bases not matched to a gene: 9. The CDR3 sequence: CASSGAGGNQPQHF. The CDR3 coding sequence is TGTGCCAGTTCCGGGGCAGGGGGGAATCAGCCCCAGCATTTT.

The chain links TRBV18 to TRBJ1-1; TRBD1 matches at 8 bases. Germline V gene data show CDR1 as KGHSH and CDR2 as LQKENI. The CDR3 contains 15 residues. The trim removed 3 bases at V and 5 bases at J, leaving 8 bases unmatched. The CDR3 loop reads CASSPTAGGLTEAFF. CDR3 nucleotide sequence: TGTGCCAGCTCACCCACCGCAGGGGGCCTGACTGAAGCTTTCTTT.

The rearrangement uses TRBV5-1 and TRBJ1-2; 9 nucleotides align to TRBD1. Germline values: CDR1 SGHRS, CDR2 YFSETQ. Germline trimming cut 4 bases from V and 7 bases from J; bases unmatched to any gene: 17. CDR3 size: 17 residues. The DNA of the CDR3 is TGCGCCAGCAGCGCTGGGACAGGGCTTACAGTACCGATTGGCTACACCTTC. Amino acid sequence: CASSAGTGLTVPIGYTF.

The CDR3 sequence: CASSLVGGPSEAFF. For the CDR3, the DNA is TGTGCCAGCAGCTTAGTGGGGGGGCCGAGTGAAGCTTTCTTT. The rearrangement uses TRBV7-9 and TRBJ1-1, with TRBD1 as a possible D gene (6 bases). Germline lookup yields CDR1 SEHNR and CDR2 FQNEAQ (reference sequence). The CDR3 has 14 residues. Trimming pared 1 base from V and 7 bases from J, leaving 13 bases between.

This clone was seen only once. The J gene is TRBJ1-6, the V gene TRBV5-1; 9 bases map to TRBD1. This CDR3 has 15 residues. Trimming at V came to 4 bases and at J to 4 bases, leaving 3 bases not matched to a gene. Germline CDR1 reads SGHRS; CDR2 reads YFSETQ. The DNA of the CDR3 is TGCGCCAGCAGCCCTGGACAGGGGTATAATTCACCCCTCCACTTT. It encodes CASSPGQGYNSPLHF.